Listed below are T cell receptor beta chains from one sample, sequenced in a study of patients and donors after allogeneic stem cell transplantation. From the RT-PCR reads, TCRdb called clonotypes with MiXCR, one entry per CDR3 protein. The top ten hold around a tenth of the sample, which has a few hundred thousand distinct CDR3 sequences, around two fifths seen once. The source material was blood, either unsorted or a sorted T cell fraction (not recorded which). These receptors were taken from a human donor who was either an allogeneic HSCT recipient or a stem cell or donor lymphocyte infusion donor (not recorded which). It is not recorded whose cells these are; they may come from a transplant donor. The conserved cysteine and the conserved F or W are not part of the CDR3 here. A D gene is named only where the DNA matches it firmly.

D	V	J	CDR3
.	TRBV19	TRBJ1-4	ASSSYVGEKLF
TRBD1	TRBV5-1	TRBJ1-1	ASSLTQGHNTEAF
.	TRBV20-1	TRBJ1-5	SARPHAERGAQPQH
.	TRBV27	TRBJ2-7	ASSIRRNYEQY
.	TRBV24-1	TRBJ1-2	ATSDGGERLYT
.	TRBV6-6	TRBJ1-1	ASSYEGTEAF
.	TRBV7-9	TRBJ2-3	ASSPRQGRSTDTQY
.	TRBV7-9	TRBJ1-2	ASSLDVGYGYT
.	TRBV6-1	TRBJ1-1	ASFPLPVDTEAF
.	TRBV27	TRBJ1-1	ASSFTGYTEAF
.	TRBV28	TRBJ2-3	ASSKAGPDTQY
TRBD1	TRBV14	TRBJ1-5	ASDPTVTGGFRNQPQH
TRBD1	TRBV28	TRBJ2-7	ASSPRTGNYEQY
.	TRBV5-1	TRBJ1-6	ASSYRRGDSPLH
TRBD2	TRBV5-5	TRBJ2-3	ASSFPRLAGGDTQY
TRBD2	TRBV27	TRBJ2-5	ASSSLAGLQETQY
.	TRBV12-3/TRBV12-4	TRBJ2-3	ASRLASTDTQY
.	TRBV5-6	TRBJ2-1	ASSLGVGPGPWNEQF
.	TRBV29-1	TRBJ2-7	SVAPRYSYEQY
.	TRBV9	TRBJ1-3	ASRAGAFPGNTIY
TRBD1	TRBV18	TRBJ1-1	ASSPRDRVLNTEAF
.	TRBV5-1	TRBJ1-6	ASSNFIDDNSPLH
.	TRBV7-2	TRBJ1-1	ASRPGQRMNTEAF
.	TRBV20-1	TRBJ2-7	SATEGTPTYEQY
.	TRBV12-3/TRBV12-4	TRBJ1-6	ASSLRVGNSPLH
.	TRBV28	TRBJ2-7	ASSFARAPYEQY
TRBD1	TRBV7-2	TRBJ1-2	ASSKYRGRNYGYT